These T cell receptor beta chains were read from a single sample in a study of metastatic and nonmetastatic thyroid tumors. TCRdb reanalyzed the PCR reads via MiXCR. This table has about 45,000 clones, about 4% appearing once. Input material: blood. The receptor source for this set is a female donor with papillary thyroid cancer or a benign thyroid nodule (not recorded which). Some clones in this sample may be carry-over from other donors' samples. Both conserved end residues are part of each CDR3. Fields, in order: CDR3 length, V gene, J gene, clone size, D gene, CDR3 protein, CDR3 DNA. The D gene is left open where the match is weak. Clone size is stated in some rows and not others, as once, few, many or a class when expanded.

length: 12
V: TRBV12-3/TRBV12-4
J: TRBJ1-1
size: many
D: NA
CDR3: CASRGGPTEAFF
DNA: TGTGCCAGCAGGGGGGGGCCGACTGAAGCTTTCTTT

length: 14
V: TRBV25-1
J: TRBJ2-1
size: many
D: TRBD2
CDR3: CASTKAGADNEQFF
DNA: TGTGCCAGCACGAAAGCGGGAGCCGACAATGAGCAGTTCTTC

length: 16
V: TRBV6-1
J: TRBJ1-2
size: medium-sized
D: TRBD1
CDR3: CASSSPGTGSGYGYTF
DNA: TGTGCCAGCAGTAGTCCCGGGACAGGATCGGGCTATGGCTACACCTTC

length: 13
V: TRBV7-3
J: TRBJ1-5
size: many
D: NA
CDR3: CASSVNLNQPQHF
DNA: TGTGCCAGCAGCGTGAATCTCAATCAGCCCCAGCATTTT

length: 13
V: TRBV14
J: TRBJ2-1
size: many
D: TRBD2
CDR3: CASRLAGVVEQFF
DNA: TGTGCCAGCAGACTAGCGGGAGTCGTTGAGCAGTTCTTC

length: 13
V: TRBV6-1
J: TRBJ1-1
size: few
D: NA
CDR3: CASIRWENTEAFF
DNA: TGTGCCAGCATTCGGTGGGAGAACACTGAAGCTTTCTTT

length: 12
V: TRBV2
J: TRBJ1-2
size: NA
D: NA
CDR3: CASSEGGVGYTF
DNA: TGTGCCAGCAGTGAAGGAGGGGTTGGCTACACCTTC

length: 13
V: TRBV6-1
J: TRBJ1-4
size: many
D: NA
CDR3: CASHDSSNEKLFF
DNA: TGTGCCAGCCATGACAGCTCTAATGAAAAACTGTTTTTT

length: 17
V: TRBV5-1
J: TRBJ1-4
size: many
D: TRBD1
CDR3: CASSRDRGTRANEKLFF
DNA: TGCGCCAGCAGCCGCGACAGGGGGACAAGGGCTAATGAAAAACTGTTTTTT

length: 15
V: TRBV5-1
J: TRBJ2-5
size: many
D: NA
CDR3: CASSPEAGPQETQYF
DNA: TGCGCCAGCAGCCCGGAAGCGGGCCCCCAAGAGACCCAGTACTTC

length: 18
V: TRBV30
J: TRBJ2-1
size: few
D: NA
CDR3: CAWSPRGGGLLSYNEQFF
DNA: TGTGCCTGGAGCCCCCGAGGGGGAGGGTTACTCTCCTACAATGAGCAGTTCTTC

length: 13
V: TRBV11-2
J: TRBJ1-2
size: NA
D: NA
CDR3: CASSSSGAGGYTF
DNA: TGTGCCAGCAGCTCATCAGGGGCGGGCGGCTACACCTTC

length: 17
V: TRBV6-5
J: TRBJ2-2
size: many
D: NA
CDR3: CASSYGLDYMNTGELFF
DNA: TGTGCCAGCAGTTACGGCCTCGACTATATGAACACCGGGGAGCTGTTTTTT

length: 17
V: TRBV6-1
J: TRBJ2-5
size: many
D: TRBD2
CDR3: CASTRRVAGTFQETQYF
DNA: TGTGCCAGCACCCGTCGAGTAGCGGGCACGTTCCAAGAGACCCAGTACTTC

length: 14
V: TRBV9
J: TRBJ2-1
size: many
D: NA
CDR3: CASSVDFSDNEQFF
DNA: TGTGCCAGCAGCGTTGATTTCTCAGACAATGAGCAGTTCTTC

length: 16
V: TRBV5-1
J: TRBJ2-5
size: many
D: TRBD1
CDR3: CASSLGTGVGVETQYF
DNA: TGCGCCAGCAGCTTAGGGACAGGGGTCGGCGTAGAGACCCAGTACTTC

length: 16
V: TRBV4-2
J: TRBJ2-1
size: many
D: NA
CDR3: CASSQENFDTYNEQFF
DNA: TGTGCCAGCAGCCAAGAGAATTTCGACACCTACAATGAGCAGTTCTTC

length: 14
V: TRBV6-1
J: TRBJ1-5
size: many
D: TRBD1
CDR3: CASSEDRVDQPQHF
DNA: TGTGCCAGCAGTGAGGACAGGGTCGATCAGCCCCAGCATTTT

length: 14
V: TRBV20-1
J: TRBJ1-3
size: many
D: NA
CDR3: CSARDPGDGNTIYF
DNA: TGCAGTGCTAGAGATCCCGGAGATGGAAACACCATATATTTT

length: 15
V: TRBV19
J: TRBJ2-3
size: many
D: NA
CDR3: CASRNWRGALDTQYF
DNA: TGTGCCAGTAGAAACTGGAGGGGAGCCCTTGATACGCAGTATTTT

length: 15
V: TRBV24-1
J: TRBJ2-5
size: NA
D: TRBD1
CDR3: CATSAGTGVGETQYF
DNA: TGTGCCACCAGTGCCGGGACAGGGGTGGGGGAGACCCAGTACTTC

length: 14
V: TRBV20-1
J: TRBJ2-7
size: few
D: NA
CDR3: CSAPSGVQAYEQYF
DNA: TGCAGTGCGCCGAGCGGAGTGCAGGCCTACGAGCAGTACTTC

length: 19
V: TRBV6-1
J: TRBJ2-1
size: NA
D: TRBD2
CDR3: CASTPAGEVPPSSYNEQFF
DNA: TGTGCCAGCACTCCAGCGGGGGAGGTCCCCCCTAGCTCCTACAATGAGCAGTTCTTC

length: 17
V: TRBV6-1
J: TRBJ1-2
size: few
D: NA
CDR3: CASTQDGSALANYGYTF
DNA: TGTGCCAGCACCCAGGACGGATCCGCTCTAGCTAACTATGGCTACACCTTC

length: 21
V: TRBV9
J: TRBJ1-2
size: many
D: NA
CDR3: CASSVESRRLGGRDGLSAYTF
DNA: TGTGCCAGCAGCGTAGAATCGCGGAGACTCGGGGGCCGCGACGGACTCTCGGCCTACACCTTC

length: 14
V: TRBV5-6
J: TRBJ2-7
size: many
D: TRBD2
CDR3: CASSLGTSAYEQYF
DNA: TGTGCCAGCAGCTTGGGGACTAGCGCGTACGAGCAGTACTTC

length: 16
V: TRBV5-1
J: TRBJ2-3
size: NA
D: TRBD2
CDR3: CASSLVAGGPPDTQYF
DNA: TGTGCCAGCAGCCTGGTAGCGGGAGGGCCCCCAGATACGCAGTACTTT

length: 16
V: TRBV20-1
J: TRBJ2-3
size: many
D: TRBD2
CDR3: CSAREASGSRSDTQYF
DNA: TGCAGTGCTAGAGAAGCCAGCGGGAGTCGGTCAGATACGCAGTATTTT

length: 18
V: TRBV12-3/TRBV12-4
J: TRBJ2-1
size: NA
D: TRBD2
CDR3: CASTPLLVAGEFFNEQFF
DNA: TGTGCCAGCACCCCCCTTTTAGTAGCGGGAGAGTTTTTCAATGAGCAGTTCTTC

length: 17
V: TRBV29-1
J: TRBJ2-1
size: many
D: TRBD2
CDR3: CSVDWPRPGTSDNEQFF
DNA: TGCAGCGTTGATTGGCCCCGCCCCGGGACTAGCGACAATGAGCAGTTCTTC

length: 12
V: TRBV2
J: TRBJ1-1
size: many
D: TRBD1
CDR3: CASHPGQPEAFF
DNA: TGTGCCAGCCACCCGGGACAGCCTGAAGCTTTCTTT

length: 13
V: TRBV6-1
J: TRBJ1-3
size: NA
D: NA
CDR3: CAILPDTGNTIYF
DNA: TGTGCCATTCTACCGGACACAGGAAACACCATATATTTT

length: 13
V: TRBV6-2/TRBV6-3
J: TRBJ2-5
size: NA
D: TRBD1
CDR3: CASSGGQGFTQYF
DNA: TGTGCAAGTTCCGGCGGACAGGGGTTTACTCAGTACTTC

length: 17
V: TRBV7-9
J: TRBJ1-1
size: few
D: NA
CDR3: CASGSQPGVSQNTEAFF
DNA: TGTGCCAGCGGCTCTCAACCCGGGGTATCTCAGAACACTGAAGCTTTCTTT

length: 13
V: TRBV14
J: TRBJ2-2
size: many
D: TRBD2
CDR3: CASGTSGLGELFF
DNA: TGTGCCAGCGGGACTAGCGGCCTTGGGGAGCTGTTTTTT

length: 17
V: TRBV5-1
J: TRBJ2-1
size: many
D: NA
CDR3: CASSLARTQGLGSEQFF
DNA: TGCGCCAGCAGCTTGGCGCGAACCCAGGGTTTGGGGTCTGAGCAGTTCTTC

length: 16
V: TRBV20-1
J: TRBJ1-2
size: many
D: TRBD1
CDR3: CSARDLTGGGRYGYTF
DNA: TGCAGTGCTAGAGACTTGACAGGGGGTGGTCGATATGGCTACACCTTC

length: 12
V: TRBV7-6
J: TRBJ2-5
size: few
D: TRBD2
CDR3: CASTTSGETKYF
DNA: TGTGCCAGCACGACTAGCGGCGAGACCAAGTACTTC

length: 15
V: TRBV6-2/TRBV6-3
J: TRBJ2-1
size: NA
D: TRBD1
CDR3: CASRGGTGINNEQFF
DNA: TGTGCCAGCAGAGGGGGGACAGGGATTAACAATGAGCAGTTCTTC